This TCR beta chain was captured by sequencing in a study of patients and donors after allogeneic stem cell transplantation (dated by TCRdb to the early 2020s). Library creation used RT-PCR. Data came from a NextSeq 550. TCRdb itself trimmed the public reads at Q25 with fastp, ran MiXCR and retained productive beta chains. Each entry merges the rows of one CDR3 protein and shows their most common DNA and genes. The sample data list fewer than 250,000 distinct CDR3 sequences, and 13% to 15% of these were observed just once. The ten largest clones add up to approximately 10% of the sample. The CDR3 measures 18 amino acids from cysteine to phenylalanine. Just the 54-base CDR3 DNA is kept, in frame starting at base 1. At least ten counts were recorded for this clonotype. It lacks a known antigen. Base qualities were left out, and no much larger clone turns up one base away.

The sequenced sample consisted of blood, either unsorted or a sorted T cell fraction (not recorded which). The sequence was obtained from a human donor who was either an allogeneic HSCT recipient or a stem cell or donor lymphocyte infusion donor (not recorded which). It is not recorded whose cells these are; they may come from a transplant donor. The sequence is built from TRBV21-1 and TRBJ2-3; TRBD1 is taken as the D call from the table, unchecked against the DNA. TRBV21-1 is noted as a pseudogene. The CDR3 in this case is CASSLTGHREMSTDTQYF. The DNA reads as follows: TGTGCCAGCAGCCTAACGGGTCACCGGGAGATGAGCACAGATACGCAGTATTTT.